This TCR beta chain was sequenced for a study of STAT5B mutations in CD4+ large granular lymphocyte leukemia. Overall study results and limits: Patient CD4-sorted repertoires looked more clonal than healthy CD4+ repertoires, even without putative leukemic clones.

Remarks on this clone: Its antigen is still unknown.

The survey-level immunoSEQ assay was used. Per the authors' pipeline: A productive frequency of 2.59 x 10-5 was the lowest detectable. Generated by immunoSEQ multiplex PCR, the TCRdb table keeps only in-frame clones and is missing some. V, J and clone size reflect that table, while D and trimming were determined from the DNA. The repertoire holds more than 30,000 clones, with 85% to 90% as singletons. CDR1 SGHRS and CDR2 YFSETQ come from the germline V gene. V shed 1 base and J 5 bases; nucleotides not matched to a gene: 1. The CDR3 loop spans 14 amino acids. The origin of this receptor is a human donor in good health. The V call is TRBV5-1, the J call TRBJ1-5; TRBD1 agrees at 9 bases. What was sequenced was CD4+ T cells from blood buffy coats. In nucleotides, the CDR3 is TGCGCCAGCAGCTTGACAGGGGGCGATCAGCCCCAGCATTTT. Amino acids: CASSLTGGDQPQHF. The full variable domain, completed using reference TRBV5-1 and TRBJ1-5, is KAGVTQTPRYLIKTRGQQVTLSCSPISGHRSVSWYQQTPGQGLQFLFEYFSETQRNKGNFPGRFSGRQFSNSRSEMNVSTLELGDSALYLCASSLTGGDQPQHFGDGTRLSIL.